This T cell receptor (beta chain) emerged from a study of vaccination and CD4 T cells after COVID-19. In the study overall: Convalescent patients gave post-COVID blood a median about 110 days post-diagnosis, range 35 to 161. Overlapping spike peptides served as the stimulus for the cells. These peptides came from SARS-CoV-2 and from the common cold coronaviruses HCoV-NL63, HCoV-OC43 and HCoV-229E.

The Oncomine TCR Beta short-read assay was what sequenced the DNA obtained from cultured CD4+ T cells. Investigators obtained genomic DNA by extraction from cultured CD4+ T cells. TCRdb passed the PCR reads through MiXCR, listing each CDR3 protein once. The table lists 9,000 to 10,000 distinct CDR3 sequences, around 33% of them singletons. Remarks on this clonotype: Its antigen is currently unknown.

V was trimmed by 2 bases and J by 3 bases, leaving 11 bases between them. Germline V gene sequence: CDR1 SGHTA, CDR2 FQGNSA. This CDR3 has 14 residues. As to treatment: roughly 11-day PBMC culture with coronavirus spike peptide pools or control peptides (ViraFEST assay). According to the study, CD4+ T cells from the unexposed donor were gathered ahead of the COVID-19 pandemic (2011-2018). Culture conditions combined some 1.9 million PBMCs per well with around 9.2 IU/ml IL-2 and roughly 10 ug/ml peptide pools. The chain couples TRBV7-2 to TRBJ2-7; D gene unclear. The clonotype was recovered from a human donor in good health. Sequencing used CD4+ T cells from blood, cultured in vitro. The CDR3: CASSLSRKLYEQYF. The CDR3 bases are TGTGCCAGCAGCTTAAGCCGAAAGCTCTACGAGCAGTACTTC.